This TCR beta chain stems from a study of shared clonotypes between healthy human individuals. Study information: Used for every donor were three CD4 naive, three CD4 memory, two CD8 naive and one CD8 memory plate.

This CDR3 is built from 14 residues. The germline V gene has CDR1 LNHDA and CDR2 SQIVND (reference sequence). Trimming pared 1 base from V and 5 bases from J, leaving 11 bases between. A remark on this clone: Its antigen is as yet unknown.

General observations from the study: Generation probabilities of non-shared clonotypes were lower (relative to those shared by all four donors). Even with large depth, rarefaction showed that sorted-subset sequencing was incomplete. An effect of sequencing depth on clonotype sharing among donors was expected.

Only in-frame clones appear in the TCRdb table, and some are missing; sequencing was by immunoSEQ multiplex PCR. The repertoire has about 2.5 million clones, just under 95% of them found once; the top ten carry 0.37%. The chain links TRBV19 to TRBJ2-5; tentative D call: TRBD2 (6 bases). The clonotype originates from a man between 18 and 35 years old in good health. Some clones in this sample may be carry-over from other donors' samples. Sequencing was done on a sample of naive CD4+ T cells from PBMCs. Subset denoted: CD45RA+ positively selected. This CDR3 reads CASSIAGGAETQYF. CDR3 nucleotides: TGTGCCAGTAGTATAGCTGGCGGGGCGGAGACCCAGTACTTC.